The present TCR beta chain was sequenced within a study of blood T cell repertoires in COVID-19. Study as a whole: COVID-19 samples, acute and convalescent, were from the United States, Italy and Spain. The analysed material was cDNA or gDNA that came from T cells, B-cell-depleted T cells, or PBMCs.

This CDR3 is built from 15 residues. Germline V lookup: CDR1 SEHNR, CDR2 FQNEAQ (reference sequence). V was pared by 5 bases and J by 2 bases, with 5 bases of the junction left unmatched. In the study's own analysis: The authors estimated nucleated cell counts from reference gene primer amplification. The repertoire was sequenced with immunoSEQ multiplex PCR; TCRdb's copy has only in-frame clones and lacks some. That table gives V, J and clone size, and the DNA gave D and trimming. This table has approximately 81,000 clones, roughly 78% appearing once. V usage is TRBV7-9 and J usage is TRBJ1-1; 10 bases match TRBD1. The sample was peripheral blood. This TCR derives from a human donor in a cohort sampled during active COVID-19. The CDR3 coding sequence is TGTGCCAGCAGCATGACAGGGGGCGGAAACACTGAAGCTTTCTTT. Translating gives CASSMTGGGNTEAFF.